The present TCR beta chain was sequenced within a study of a mutant IDH1 vaccine in newly diagnosed glioma. The method was immunoSEQ multiplex PCR; TCRdb's version includes in-frame clones alone and lacks a portion of them. The top ten clones hold 5.3% of a sample with 70,000 to 100,000 clones, roughly 80% of them seen once. As concerns this clone: What it binds is not known.

V was clipped by 5 bases and J by 5 bases, with 15 bases between them. Germline V lookup: CDR1 MNHEY, CDR2 SMNVEV (reference sequence). The CDR3 has 15 residues. Study observations and caveats: Across multiple MHC alleles, approximately 93% of patients had vaccine-induced responses.

Stated time point: baseline, week 1 (first vaccination visit). Treatment in this sample: pre-vaccination baseline after standard-of-care therapy. The donors' diagnosis was new WHO grade 3 or 4 astrocytoma that was IDH1-mutant and ATRX-lost. This rearrangement joins TRBV27 to TRBJ1-4, with D perhaps TRBD1 (5 bases). Source: PBMCs, taken from a glioma patient treated with radiotherapy, temozolomide or both. This receptor was taken from a man in his forties or fifties with glioma. Some clones in this sample may be carry-over from other donors' samples. The CDR3 DNA reads TGTGCCAGCAGTCCCCTCGACAGTTCAAATGAAAAACTGTTTTTT. Protein sequence: CASSPLDSSNEKLFF.